A single sample gave rise to the 18 T cell receptor beta chains below, sequenced in a study of cytomegalovirus exposure and HLA in healthy donors. Researchers ran the PCR with 60 Vbeta and 13 Jbeta primers. The method was immunoSEQ multiplex PCR; TCRdb's version includes in-frame clones alone and lacks a portion of them. Found here are under 150,000 clones, 80% to 90% of them singletons; the top ten hold 5.9%. Sequencing used PBMCs. Every receptor here comes from a middle-aged woman in good health and CMV-seropositive.

This clone has just one count. The chain joins TRBV6-1 to TRBJ2-2; 7 bases fit TRBD1. J lost 1 base, V lost 6 bases, and 2 bases had no gene match. The CDR3 is 14 residues long. Germline V lookup: CDR1 MNHNS, CDR2 SASEGT. CDR3 DNA: TGTGCCAGCAGGAGACAGGGGAACACCGGGGAGCTGTTTTTT. This translates into CASRRQGNTGELFF.

J is TRBJ1-6 and V is TRBV5-1; 10 nucleotides align to TRBD1. Trimming cost V 2 bases and J 7 bases; bases outside gene matches: 9. The CDR3 has 17 residues. Germline CDR1 SGHRS, CDR2 YFSETQ. The CDR3 bases are TGCGCCAGCAGCTTTGGAGTGGGACAGGGGAAAAATTCACCCCTCCACTTT. Protein: CASSFGVGQGKNSPLHF.

The J gene is TRBJ2-7, the V gene TRBV14; TRBD2 might be the D (6 bases). V was cut by 0 bases and J by 3 bases, with 12 bases left in between. Germline V gene lookup returns CDR1 SGHDN and CDR2 FVKESK. This CDR3 contains 15 residues. The CDR3 reads CASSQEMGLNYEQYF. For the CDR3, the DNA is TGTGCCAGCAGCCAAGAAATGGGACTCAACTACGAGCAGTACTTC.

The chain combines TRBV29-1 with TRBJ2-7, with TRBD1 identical over 7 bases. Germline values: CDR1 SQVTM, CDR2 ANQGSEA. Losses at the gene ends were 6 bases for V and 4 bases for J; bases not matched to a gene: 12. The CDR3 loop spans 14 amino acids. For the CDR3, the DNA is TGCAGCGTCGAGAAGACAGGGCCGTTGTACGAGCAGTACTTC. Its translation is CSVEKTGPLYEQYF.

The chain has TRBV27 and TRBJ2-7; 8 positions match TRBD1. CDR3 length equals 14 residues. The trim removed 5 bases at V and 2 bases at J, leaving 5 bases unmatched. Germline CDR1 reads MNHEY; CDR2 reads SMNVEV (reference sequence). The CDR3 bases are TGTGCCAGCAGTATAACACAGGGGGCCTACGAGCAGTACTTC. Translating gives CASSITQGAYEQYF.

This sequence joins TRBV10-3 and TRBJ2-7; 7 nucleotides agree with TRBD1. The CDR3 runs 13 residues. The junction had 6 bases not matched to a gene; V was cut back by 10 bases and J by 0 bases. Germline V CDR1 and CDR2: ENHRY, SYGVKD. Here the CDR3 reads CATRQGVSYEQYF. DNA for the CDR3: TGTGCCACTAGACAGGGAGTCTCCTACGAGCAGTACTTC.

There are a few counts of this clone. The gene calls are TRBV7-8 and TRBJ2-6, with D possibly matching TRBD1 (6 bases). This CDR3 has 18 amino acids. V was trimmed by 1 base and J by 2 bases, leaving 15 bases between them. Germline V gives CDR1 SGHVS, CDR2 FQNEAQ. DNA of the CDR3: TGTGCCAGCAGCTTAGGCATACCAGGGGACCCTGGGGCCAACGTCCTGACTTTC. Amino acid sequence: CASSLGIPGDPGANVLTF.

The rearrangement joins TRBV29-1 to TRBJ2-1, with TRBD2 identical over 11 bases. From germline, CDR1 is SQVTM and CDR2 ANQGSEA. CDR3 length: 12 amino acids. V lost 7 bases and J lost 8; bases outside the gene matches: 4. The CDR3: CSAGTSGDEQFF. The CDR3 nucleotides are TGCAGCGCCGGGACTAGCGGCGATGAGCAGTTCTTC.

The gene calls are TRBV12-5 and TRBJ2-7; 8 bases align to TRBD1. Germline V gene lookup returns CDR1 LGHNT and CDR2 FRNRAP. The CDR3 extends over 14 amino acids. Trimming took 7 bases from V and 0 from J; bases not matched to a gene: 5. CDR3: CASDLQGASYEQYF. CDR3 in DNA: TGTGCTAGTGACCTCCAGGGGGCCTCCTACGAGCAGTACTTC.

The gene calls are TRBV9 and TRBJ1-4, with D possibly being TRBD1 (5 bases). The CDR3 runs to 14 residues. In germline, CDR1 is SGDLS, CDR2 YYNGEE. Trimming left V 3 bases short and J 2 bases short, with 8 bases between. The DNA for the CDR3 is TGTGCCAGCAGCGCAGGACACACTAATGAAAAACTGTTTTTT. Amino acid sequence: CASSAGHTNEKLFF.

V is TRBV19 and J is TRBJ1-2; 7 bases align to TRBD1. The CDR3 loop spans 14 amino acids. From germline, CDR1 is LNHDA and CDR2 SQIVND (reference sequence). V shed 6 bases, J shed 0 bases, and the junction held 4 bases outside the gene matches. The CDR3 DNA reads as TGTGCCAGTAGCGACAGGGTAACTAACTATGGCTACACCTTC. Translating gives CASSDRVTNYGYTF.

The chain joins TRBV30 to TRBJ2-7, with a possible D match to TRBD2 (7 bases). With 5 bases removed from V and 7 bases from J, the gap between germline ends came to 15 bases. CDR1 and CDR2 (germline): GTSNPN, SVGIG (reference sequence). The CDR3 loop spans 12 amino acids. As DNA, the CDR3 is TGTGCCTGGGGGGCGGGGGCCATAGAGCAGTACTTC. This codes for CAWGAGAIEQYF.

The J gene is TRBJ1-1, the V gene TRBV18; 9 nucleotides align to TRBD1. The length of the CDR3 is 16 residues. V dropped 3 bases and J dropped 1; count of bases not matched to a gene: 6. Germline V lookup: CDR1 KGHSH, CDR2 LQKENI. The CDR3 DNA reads TGTGCCAGCTCACCGCGACCGGGACAGGGGAACACTGAAGCTTTCTTT. This encodes CASSPRPGQGNTEAFF. Looking up the rest from reference TRBV18 and TRBJ1-1 gives the full variable domain: NAGVMQNPRHLVRRRGQEARLRCSPMKGHSHVYWYRQLPEEGLKFMVYLQKENIIDESGMPKERFSAEFPKEGPSILRIQQVVRGDSAAYFCASSPRPGQGNTEAFFGQGTRLTVV.

The chain has TRBV4-2 and TRBJ2-5; 7 bases agree with TRBD1. CDR3 length: 16 amino acids. V shed 4 bases and J 2 bases; nucleotides not matched to a gene: 10. Germline CDR1 is LGHNA and CDR2 is YNFKEQ. The CDR3 region has the DNA TGTGCCAGCAGCCTCCATCCGGGACAGCTACAAGAGACCCAGTACTTC. Protein: CASSLHPGQLQETQYF.

This chain joins TRBV7-9 and TRBJ2-1; tentatively, D is TRBD2 (5 bases). Germline V gene data show CDR1 as SEHNR and CDR2 as FQNEAQ (reference sequence). The CDR3 has 15 amino acids. V was trimmed by 0 bases and J by 2 bases, leaving 8 bases between them. CDR3 sequence reads: CASSLAGDTYNEQFF. CDR3 in DNA: TGTGCCAGCAGCTTAGCGGGAGATACCTACAATGAGCAGTTCTTC.

The chain joins TRBV30 to TRBJ2-1; D uncertain. Per germline, CDR1 GTSNPN and CDR2 SVGIG (reference sequence). The CDR3 has 14 amino acids. V lost 5 bases and J lost 0, with 11 bases in between. The CDR3 spells CAWFEPFSYNEQFF. DNA for the CDR3: TGTGCCTGGTTTGAGCCTTTCTCCTACAATGAGCAGTTCTTC.

The V gene is TRBV9, the J gene TRBJ2-5; TRBD1 matches 7 bases. The DNA end is a closer match to TRBJ2-7, so the J assignment may be wrong. This CDR3 is 15 amino acids long. Germline CDR1 SGDLS, CDR2 YYNGEE. The CDR3 sequence is CASSGIAGGSDEQYF. The DNA for the CDR3 is TGTGCCAGCAGCGGCATTGCAGGGGGATCGGACGAGCAGTACTTC.

V is TRBV19 and J is TRBJ2-7; 10 bases agree with TRBD2. The CDR3 length is 15 residues. Germline V CDR1 and CDR2: LNHDA, SQIVND (reference sequence). Losses at the gene ends were 5 bases for V and 0 bases for J; bases not matched to a gene: 4. CDR3 loop: CASSRTSGASYEQYF. In nucleotides, the CDR3 is TGTGCCAGTAGTCGCACTAGCGGGGCCTCCTACGAGCAGTACTTC.